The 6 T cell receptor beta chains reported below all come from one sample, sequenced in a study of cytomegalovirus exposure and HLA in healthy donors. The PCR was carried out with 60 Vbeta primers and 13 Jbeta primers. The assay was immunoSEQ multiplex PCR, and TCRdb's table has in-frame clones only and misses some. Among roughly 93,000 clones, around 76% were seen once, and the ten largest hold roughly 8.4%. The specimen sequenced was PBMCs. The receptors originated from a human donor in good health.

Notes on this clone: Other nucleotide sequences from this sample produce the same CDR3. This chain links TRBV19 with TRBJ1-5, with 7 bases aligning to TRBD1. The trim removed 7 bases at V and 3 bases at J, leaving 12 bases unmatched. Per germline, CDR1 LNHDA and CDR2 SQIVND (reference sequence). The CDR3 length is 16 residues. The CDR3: CASKGPDRRSNQPQHF. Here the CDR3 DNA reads TGTGCCAGTAAAGGCCCGGACAGGCGGTCCAATCAGCCCCAGCATTTT.

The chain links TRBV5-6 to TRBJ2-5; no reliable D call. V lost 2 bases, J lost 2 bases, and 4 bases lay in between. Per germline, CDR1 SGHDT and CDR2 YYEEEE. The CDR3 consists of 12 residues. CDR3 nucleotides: TGTGCCAGCAGCTTTAATCAAGAGACCCAGTACTTC. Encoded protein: CASSFNQETQYF. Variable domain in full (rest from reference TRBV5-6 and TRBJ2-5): DAGVTQSPTHLIKTRGQQVTLRCSPKSGHDTVSWYQQALGQGPQFIFQYYEEEERQRGNFPDRFSGHQFPNYSSELNVNALLLGDSALYLCASSFNQETQYFGPGTRLLVL.

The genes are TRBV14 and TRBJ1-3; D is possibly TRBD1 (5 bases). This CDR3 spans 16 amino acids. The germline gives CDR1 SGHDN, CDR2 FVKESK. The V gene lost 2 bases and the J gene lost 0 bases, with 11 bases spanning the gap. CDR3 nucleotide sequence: TGTGCCAGCAGCCAAACAACAGGAAGCTCTGGAAACACCATATATTTT. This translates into CASSQTTGSSGNTIYF.

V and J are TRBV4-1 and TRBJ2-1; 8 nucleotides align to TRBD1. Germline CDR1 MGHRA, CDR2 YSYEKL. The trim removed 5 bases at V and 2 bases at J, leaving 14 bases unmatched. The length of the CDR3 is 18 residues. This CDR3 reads CASSVTGGRGLTYNEQFF. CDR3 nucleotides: TGCGCCAGCAGCGTCACCGGCGGCAGGGGGCTGACCTACAATGAGCAGTTCTTC.

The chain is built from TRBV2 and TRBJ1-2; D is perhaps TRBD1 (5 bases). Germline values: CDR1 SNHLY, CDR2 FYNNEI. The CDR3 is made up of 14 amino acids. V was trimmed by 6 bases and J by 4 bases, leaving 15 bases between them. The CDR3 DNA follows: TGTGCCAGCAGGCCCAGACAGACTCCCTATGGCTACACCTTC. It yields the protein CASRPRQTPYGYTF.

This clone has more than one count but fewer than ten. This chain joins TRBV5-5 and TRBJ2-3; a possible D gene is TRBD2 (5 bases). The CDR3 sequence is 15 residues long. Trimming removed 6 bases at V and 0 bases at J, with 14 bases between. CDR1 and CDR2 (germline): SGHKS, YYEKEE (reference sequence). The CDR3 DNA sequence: TGTGCCAGCACGCGAGGGCTCTCTAGCACAGATACGCAGTATTTT. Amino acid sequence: CASTRGLSSTDTQYF.